This T cell receptor (beta chain) was retrieved from a study of blood T cell repertoires in COVID-19. In the source study's methods: Reference gene primer amplification gave nucleated cell count estimates. TCRdb's table, derived via immunoSEQ multiplex PCR, lists solely in-frame clones and lacks some. The D gene and trimming were derived from the DNA, and the V and J assignments and clone size from that table. The sample holds fewer than 250,000 clones; 83% are singletons and the top ten take roughly 8.2%. With V trimmed by 6 bases and J by 3 bases, 4 bases remained unmatched. CDR3 size: 15 residues. Germline V gene lookup returns CDR1 KGHDR and CDR2 SFDVKD.

The chain is built from TRBV24-1 and TRBJ2-3; 11 bases agree with TRBD2. The sequencing sample was made of peripheral blood. The source of this sequence is a woman aged 45-65 years with acute or convalescent COVID-19. The CDR3 region is CATSSRLAGTDTQYF. The DNA for the CDR3 is TGTGCCACCAGTTCCCGACTAGCGGGAACAGATACGCAGTATTTT.